Listed here is a single T cell receptor beta chain. Other DNA sequences in this specimen translate into the identical CDR3. Clones were read by immunoSEQ multiplex PCR, and TCRdb kept only the in-frame ones, dropping some. Of 65,000 to 85,000 clones listed, around 93% are singletons. The sample is drawn from a study of OX40 agonist ivuxolimab in advanced cancers. Across the study: Averaging 60 years in age, with a range of about 23 to 79, the cohort was around 87% male.

The CDR3 extends over 16 amino acids. Germline V lookup: CDR1 SGHRS, CDR2 YFSETQ. Trimming cost V 3 bases and J 3 bases, with 18 bases left between them. The specimen comprised CD4+ or CD8+ T cells sorted from blood, sampled in a trial of the OX40 agonist ivuxolimab. The chain has TRBV5-1 and TRBJ1-2; a possible D gene is TRBD1 (5 bases). This TCR was recovered from an adult with an advanced solid tumor such as melanoma, head and neck, liver or kidney cancer. CDR3 nucleotide sequence: TGCGCCAGCAGCTCCCGGGACGGAGGGATGGACTATGGCTACACCTTC. It yields the protein CASSSRDGGMDYGYTF. Full variable domain (remainder filled in from reference TRBV5-1 and TRBJ1-2): KAGVTQTPRYLIKTRGQQVTLSCSPISGHRSVSWYQQTPGQGLQFLFEYFSETQRNKGNFPGRFSGRQFSNSRSEMNVSTLELGDSALYLCASSSRDGGMDYGYTFGSGTRLTVV.